A single sample is the source of the 26 T cell receptor beta chains below, sequenced in a study of post-analysis software for immune sequencing data. Unique molecular identifiers were carried by the TCR beta cDNA libraries. TCRdb passed the PCR reads through MiXCR, listing each CDR3 protein once. This sample has roughly 700,000 distinct CDR3 sequences, with roughly 27% found just once. Their cognate antigens are unknown. General observations from the study: Higher frequency in patients than in controls was seen for 5 or 6 TRBV segments, with TRBV5-6, TRBV5-1 and TRBV20-1 among them.

The sample was blood. These receptors originate from a girl aged 5 to 17 with multiple sclerosis.

To note about this clonotype: Mismatch with germline at one junction end may stem from a read error. CDR3 region: CASSEDSNYDYTF. The CDR3 nucleotides read TGTGCCAGCAGCGAGGACAGCAACTATGACTACACCTTC. The chain is built from TRBV7-9 and TRBJ1-2; D is possibly TRBD1 (6 bases). Germline-derived CDR1 and CDR2 are SEHNR and FQNEAQ (reference sequence). The CDR3 loop spans 13 amino acids.

This clonotype has only a few counts. The chain combines TRBV29-1 with TRBJ1-1; D is unresolved. Germline loops: CDR1 SQVTM, CDR2 ANQGSEA. CDR3 length: 13 amino acids. CDR3 DNA: TGCAGTTTCTACAACGGCCCAAACACTGAAGCTTTCTTT. Protein sequence: CSFYNGPNTEAFF.

This sequence joins TRBV5-1 and TRBJ2-5; D is uncertain. The CDR3 is 13 amino acids. Germline CDR1 and CDR2: SGHRS and YFSETQ. The V gene lost 3 bases and the J gene lost 8 bases, with 14 bases spanning the gap. The CDR3 sequence is CASSSDPSLTQYF. CDR3 nucleotide sequence: TGCGCCAGCAGCTCGGACCCGAGCTTAACCCAGTACTTC.

The chain links TRBV4-1 to TRBJ1-2, with D maybe TRBD1 (5 bases). The CDR3 is made up of 16 amino acids. Germline V lookup: CDR1 MGHRA, CDR2 YSYEKL. V dropped 0 bases and J dropped 5 bases, with 16 bases sitting between them. The CDR3 region has the DNA TGCGCCAGCAGCCAAGAGGCAGGGATGGATCTATATGGCTACACCTTC. Its protein product is CASSQEAGMDLYGYTF.

In the case of this clonotype: Since a much larger clone is just one base distant, this may be a read error. This rearrangement joins TRBV27 to TRBJ2-5, with 10 bases fitting TRBD2. Germline V gene sequence: CDR1 MNHEY, CDR2 SMNVEV (reference sequence). The CDR3 has 15 residues. CDR3 coding DNA: TGTGCCAGCAGTGCGCTAGCGGGAGTTCGAGAGGCCCAGTACTTC. It codes for CASSALAGVREAQYF.

This clonotype turned up a few times. The chain joins TRBV27 to TRBJ2-7; D not certain. This CDR3 contains 10 residues. V was pared by 8 bases and J by 3 bases, with 5 bases between. Germline V lookup: CDR1 MNHEY, CDR2 SMNVEV (reference sequence). The CDR3 DNA reads TGTGCCAGCCCGAACTACGAGCAGTACTTC. This codes for CASPNYEQYF.

The V call is TRBV4-1, the J call TRBJ2-5; D unclear. The V end was cut by 2 bases, the J end by 0 bases, with 7 bases between. The CDR3 extends over 14 amino acids. Germline V gene sequence: CDR1 MGHRA, CDR2 YSYEKL. CDR3 sequence: CASSQIGYQETQYF. DNA of the CDR3: TGCGCCAGCAGCCAAATAGGCTACCAAGAGACCCAGTACTTC.

This clonotype appeared a few times. The chain recombines TRBV29-1 with TRBJ1-1; D may be TRBD1 (6 bases). V lost 5 bases and J lost 5, with 15 bases in between. Per the germline V gene, CDR1 is SQVTM and CDR2 is ANQGSEA. The CDR3 extends over 13 amino acids. The CDR3 DNA reads TGCAGCGTTATGGGGGGCGTATCGACTGAAGCTTTCTTT. Translation gives CSVMGGVSTEAFF.

This clonotype was recorded many times. V gene TRBV12-3 or TRBV12-4 combines with J gene TRBJ1-2; 7 positions match TRBD1. This CDR3 comprises 12 residues. The V and J ends lost 6 bases and 4 bases, in that order; junction bases with no gene match: 2. The CDR3 sequence is CASRGQSYGYTF. For the CDR3, the DNA is TGTGCCAGCAGGGGACAGAGCTATGGCTACACCTTC.

This chain connects TRBV2 to TRBJ1-2, with 7 bases lining up with TRBD1. There are 15 residues in the CDR3. The germline gives CDR1 SNHLY, CDR2 FYNNEI. Trimming cost V 6 bases and J 1 base; bases outside gene matches: 8. CDR3 region: CASRGWDSYNYGYTF. CDR3 DNA: TGTGCCAGCAGGGGTTGGGACAGCTATAACTATGGCTACACCTTC.

The sample holds a few counts of this clonotype. This chain links TRBV9 with TRBJ2-7; TRBD2 agrees at 8 bases. Germline values: CDR1 SGDLS, CDR2 YYNGEE. The CDR3 runs to 13 residues. Trimming at V came to 0 bases and at J to 5 bases, leaving 1 base not matched to a gene. This CDR3 reads CASSVAGGDEQYF. CDR3 in DNA: TGTGCCAGCAGCGTAGCGGGAGGGGACGAGCAGTACTTC.

This clonotype has only one observation. This chain links TRBV5-1 with TRBJ2-1; no definite D call. The ends were cut back, 0 bases at V and 0 bases at J, with 7 bases in the middle. The CDR3 extends over 15 amino acids. The germline CDR1 and CDR2 sequences are SGHRS and YFSETQ. The CDR3 nucleotides read TGCGCCAGCAGCTTGGTGCGACACTCCTACAATGAGCAGTTCTTC. Its protein product is CASSLVRHSYNEQFF.

The chain couples TRBV6-5 to TRBJ1-5; TRBD1 aligns across 7 bases. Germline V gives CDR1 MNHEY, CDR2 SVGAGI. This CDR3 contains 15 residues. J was trimmed by 0 bases and V by 5 bases; bases with no gene match: 4. The DNA of the CDR3 is TGTGCCAGCAGTAGGAGGGGGCTTAGCAATCAGCCCCAGCATTTT. Its translation: CASSRRGLSNQPQHF.

The chain joins TRBV5-1 to TRBJ1-5; possibly TRBD1 for D (5 bases). CDR3 length: 13 residues. Germline V gene sequence: CDR1 SGHRS, CDR2 YFSETQ. With 3 bases removed from V and 6 bases from J, the gap between germline ends came to 10 bases. CDR3 residues: CASSWNQGQPQHF. In DNA, the CDR3 is TGCGCCAGCAGCTGGAATCAGGGTCAGCCCCAGCATTTT.

There are a few counts of this clonotype. This rearrangement joins TRBV9 to TRBJ2-2; D is ambiguous. The V and J ends lost 0 bases and 4 bases respectively, with 7 bases between them. This CDR3 region has 14 residues. Germline lookup yields CDR1 SGDLS and CDR2 YYNGEE. CDR3 sequence (DNA): TGTGCCAGCAGCGTAGATGGGGTCACCGGGGAGCTGTTTTTT. This translates into CASSVDGVTGELFF. The full variable domain, in which reference TRBV9 and TRBJ2-2 provide the parts outside the CDR3, is DSGVTQTPKHLITATGQRVTLRCSPRSGDLSVYWYQQSLDQGLQFLIQYYNGEERAKGNILERFSAQQFPDLHSELNLSSLELGDSALYFCASSVDGVTGELFFGEGSRLTVL.

This clonotype was recorded a few times. This chain connects TRBV12-3 or TRBV12-4 to TRBJ2-1; TRBD2 matches at 13 bases. V lost 8 bases, J lost 9 bases, and 7 bases stayed unmatched. CDR3 size: 14 residues. CDR3 nucleotide sequence: TGTGCCAGCCGTGTGGGGACTAGCGGGACTGAGCAGTTCTTC. Its translation: CASRVGTSGTEQFF.

This chain links TRBV10-3 with TRBJ1-5; 7 nucleotides align to TRBD1. The ends lost 4 bases at V and 3 bases at J; junction bases unmatched: 3. CDR1 is ENHRY, CDR2 SYGVKD, per germline. The CDR3 runs 14 residues. The CDR3 protein is CAISAGQINQPQHF. The CDR3 DNA reads as TGTGCCATCAGTGCGGGACAGATCAATCAGCCCCAGCATTTT.

This clonotype has a single count. This chain joins TRBV20-1 and TRBJ2-3; 8 nucleotides line up with TRBD2. Per the germline V gene, CDR1 is DFQATT and CDR2 is SNEGSKA (reference sequence). The CDR3 loop spans 17 amino acids. The V segment lost 0 bases and the J segment 6 bases; nucleotides outside the gene matches: 14. The CDR3 region is CSARESQASGLGDTQYF. The CDR3 bases are TGCAGTGCTAGAGAATCCCAGGCTAGCGGGCTTGGGGATACGCAGTATTTT.

This clonotype was seen a few times. The V and J genes are TRBV29-1 and TRBJ2-7; 7 bases are a match to TRBD1. Germline lookup yields CDR1 SQVTM and CDR2 ANQGSEA. V lost 5 bases, J lost 2 bases, and 9 bases stayed unmatched. This CDR3 contains 14 residues. The CDR3 sequence is CSVPGQRNTYEQYF. DNA of the CDR3: TGCAGCGTTCCGGGACAGCGGAATACCTACGAGCAGTACTTC.

This clonotype has only a few counts. The chain is built from TRBV4-3 and TRBJ2-7; TRBD2 matches 14 bases. The V and J ends lost 0 bases and 3 bases, in that order; junction bases with no gene match: 4. The CDR3 runs 17 residues. Germline loops: CDR1 LGHNA, CDR2 YSLEER. The CDR3 nucleotides read TGCGCCAGCAGCCAAGAGGGGACTAGCGGGAGTTACTACGAGCAGTACTTC. Its protein product is CASSQEGTSGSYYEQYF.

This clonotype showed up just a few times. V and J are TRBV27 and TRBJ2-1; 10 bases agree with TRBD2. The CDR3 has 16 amino acids. Germline trimming cut 5 bases from V and 6 bases from J; bases unmatched to any gene: 10. Germline assignment: CDR1 MNHEY and CDR2 SMNVEV (reference sequence). The CDR3 sequence is CASSPPGLAFANEQFF. The CDR3 DNA reads as TGTGCCAGCAGTCCCCCGGGACTAGCGTTCGCCAATGAGCAGTTCTTC.

There are a few counts of this clonotype. The chain links TRBV5-1 to TRBJ1-2, with D perhaps TRBD1 (5 bases). There are 13 residues in the CDR3. Germline CDR1 and CDR2: SGHRS and YFSETQ. V was shortened by 6 bases and J by 4 bases, with 13 bases between the two germline ends. The CDR3 is CASTLPGGYGYTF. CDR3 nucleotide sequence: TGCGCCAGCACCCTCCCCGGGGGCTATGGCTACACCTTC.

This clonotype was recorded a few times. The chain uses TRBV20-1 and TRBJ2-7; D uncertain. The germline V and J ends were trimmed by 3 bases and 3 bases, with 6 bases remaining between them. Germline values: CDR1 DFQATT, CDR2 SNEGSKA (reference sequence). This CDR3 has 11 residues. CDR3 DNA sequence: TGCAGTGCTAGCCACAACTACGAGCAGTACTTC. It codes for CSASHNYEQYF.

In its sample, this clonotype was seen a few times. The chain combines TRBV2 with TRBJ2-7, with TRBD1 as a possible D gene (6 bases). Trimming took 6 bases from V and 3 from J, leaving 12 bases between them. Germline loops: CDR1 SNHLY, CDR2 FYNNEI. The CDR3 sequence is 13 residues long. CDR3 nucleotides: TGTGCCAGCAGAGACGACAGGATCTACGAGCAGTACTTC. Residues: CASRDDRIYEQYF.

The chain carries TRBV7-8 and TRBJ2-5; TRBD2 matches at 12 bases. Unmatched junction bases numbered 8, after V lost 1 base and J lost 5 bases. CDR3 length: 17 residues. Germline V CDR1 and CDR2: SGHVS, FQNEAQ. The DNA for the CDR3 is TGTGCCAGCAGCTTAGTCCCTAGCGGGAGGGCCGGGGAGACCCAGTACTTC. Its translation is CASSLVPSGRAGETQYF.

In its sample, this clonotype was seen a few times. The chain employs TRBV12-3 or TRBV12-4 and TRBJ2-1; no definite D call. The CDR3 sequence is 16 residues long. With 5 bases removed from V and 1 base from J, the gap between germline ends came to 15 bases. This CDR3 is CASSLPSIYSYNEQFF. CDR3 sequence (DNA): TGTGCCAGCAGTCTCCCCTCTATATATTCCTACAATGAGCAGTTCTTC.